This T cell receptor beta chain emerged from a study of OX40 agonist ivuxolimab in advanced cancers. About the research overall: Ivuxolimab, which is an agonistic anti-OX40 (CD134) antibody, was administered to the patients.

Here immunoSEQ multiplex PCR was the method, and the copy in TCRdb shows in-frame clones only, minus some. The sample holds just over 50,000 clones, 80% to 85% seen once. Germline assignment: CDR1 MNHEY and CDR2 SVGAGI. The CDR3 length is 15 residues. Deletions cut 0 bases from V and 5 bases from J, with 13 bases between. The source of this sequence is an adult with an advanced solid tumor such as melanoma, head and neck, liver or kidney cancer. The chain couples TRBV6-5 to TRBJ2-5, with D perhaps being TRBD1 or TRBD2 (6 bases each). The source was CD4+ or CD8+ T cells sorted from blood, collected in a trial of the OX40 agonist ivuxolimab. In DNA, the CDR3 is TGTGCCAGCAGTTACTCGACTGGGGGGCGCGAGACCCAGTACTTC. Translated: CASSYSTGGRETQYF.